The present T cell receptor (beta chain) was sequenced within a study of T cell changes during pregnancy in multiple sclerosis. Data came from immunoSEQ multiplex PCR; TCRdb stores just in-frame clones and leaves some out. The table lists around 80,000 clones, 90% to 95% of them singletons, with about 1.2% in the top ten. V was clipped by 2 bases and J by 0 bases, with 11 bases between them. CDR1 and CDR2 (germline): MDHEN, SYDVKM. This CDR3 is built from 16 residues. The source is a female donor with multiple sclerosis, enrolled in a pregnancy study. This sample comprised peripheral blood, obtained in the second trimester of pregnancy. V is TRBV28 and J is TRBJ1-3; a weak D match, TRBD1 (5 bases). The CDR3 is CASSLDSLSSGNTIYF. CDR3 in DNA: TGTGCCAGCAGTTTAGACAGCCTAAGCTCTGGAAACACCATATATTTT.